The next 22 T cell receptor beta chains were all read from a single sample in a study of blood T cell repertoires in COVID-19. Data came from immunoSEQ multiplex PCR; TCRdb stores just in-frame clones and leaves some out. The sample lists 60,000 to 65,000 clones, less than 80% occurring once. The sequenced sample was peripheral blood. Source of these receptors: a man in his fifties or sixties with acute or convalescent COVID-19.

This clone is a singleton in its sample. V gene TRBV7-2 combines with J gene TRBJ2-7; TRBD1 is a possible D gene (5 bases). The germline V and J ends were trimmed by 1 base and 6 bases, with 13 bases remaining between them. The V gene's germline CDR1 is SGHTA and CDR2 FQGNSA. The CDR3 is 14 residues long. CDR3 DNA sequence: TGTGCCAGCAGCTTAGAATTCGGAACAGGCGAGCAGTACTTC. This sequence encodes CASSLEFGTGEQYF.

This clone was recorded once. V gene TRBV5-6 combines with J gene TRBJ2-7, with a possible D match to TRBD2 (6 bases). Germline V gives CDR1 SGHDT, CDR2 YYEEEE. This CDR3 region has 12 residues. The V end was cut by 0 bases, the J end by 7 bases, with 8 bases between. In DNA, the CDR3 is TGTGCCAGCAGCTTGGGGGCGGGGGAGCAGTACTTC. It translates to CASSLGAGEQYF.

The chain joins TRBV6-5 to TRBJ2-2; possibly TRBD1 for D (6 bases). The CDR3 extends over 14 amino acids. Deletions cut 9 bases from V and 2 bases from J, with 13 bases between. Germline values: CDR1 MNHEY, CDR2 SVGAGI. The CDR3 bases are TGTGCCAGTACAGGGCACGCCAACACCGGGGAGCTGTTTTTT. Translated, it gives CASTGHANTGELFF.

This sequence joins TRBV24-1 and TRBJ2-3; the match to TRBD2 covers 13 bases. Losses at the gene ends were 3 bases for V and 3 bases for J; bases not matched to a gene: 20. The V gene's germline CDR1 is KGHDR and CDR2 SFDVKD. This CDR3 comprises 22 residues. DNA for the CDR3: TGTGCCACCAGTGATGGTGCCCCGGGACAGGGGACGACTAGCGGGAGGACAGATACGCAGTATTTT. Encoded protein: CATSDGAPGQGTTSGRTDTQYF.

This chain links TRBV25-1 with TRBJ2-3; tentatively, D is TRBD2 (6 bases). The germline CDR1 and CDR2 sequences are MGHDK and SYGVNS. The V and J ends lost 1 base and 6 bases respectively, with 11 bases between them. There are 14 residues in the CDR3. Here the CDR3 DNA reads TGTGCCAGCAGTGAATTTTCCGGGAGCGATACGCAGTATTTT. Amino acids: CASSEFSGSDTQYF. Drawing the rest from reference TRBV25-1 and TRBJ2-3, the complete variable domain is EADIYQTPRYLVIGTGKKITLECSQTMGHDKMYWYQQDPGMELHLIHYSYGVNSTEKGDLSSESTVSRIRTEHFPLTLESARPSHTSQYLCASSEFSGSDTQYFGPGTRLTVL.

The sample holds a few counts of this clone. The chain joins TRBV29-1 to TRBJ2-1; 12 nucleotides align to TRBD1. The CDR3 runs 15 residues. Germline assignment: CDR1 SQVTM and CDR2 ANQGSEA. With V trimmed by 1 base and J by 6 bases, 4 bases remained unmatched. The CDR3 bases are TGCAGCGTTGAAGTAGGGGACAGGGGGCTCAATGAGCAGTTCTTC. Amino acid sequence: CSVEVGDRGLNEQFF.

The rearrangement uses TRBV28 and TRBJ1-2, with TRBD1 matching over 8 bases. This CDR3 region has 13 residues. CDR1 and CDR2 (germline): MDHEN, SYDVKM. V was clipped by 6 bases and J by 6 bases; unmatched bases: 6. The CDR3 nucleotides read TGTGCCAGCAGACGGACAGGGAGGGATGGCTACACCTTC. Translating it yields CASRRTGRDGYTF.

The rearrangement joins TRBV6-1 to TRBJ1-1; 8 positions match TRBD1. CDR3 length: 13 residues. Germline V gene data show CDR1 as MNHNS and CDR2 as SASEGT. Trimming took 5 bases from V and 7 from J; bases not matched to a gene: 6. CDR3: CASSPAGGGEAFF. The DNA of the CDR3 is TGTGCCAGCAGTCCGGCAGGGGGCGGTGAAGCTTTCTTT.

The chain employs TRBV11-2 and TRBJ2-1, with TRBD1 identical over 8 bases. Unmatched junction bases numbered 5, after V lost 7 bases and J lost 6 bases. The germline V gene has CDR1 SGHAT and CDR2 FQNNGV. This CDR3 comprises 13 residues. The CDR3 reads CASTEQGVNEQFF. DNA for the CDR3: TGTGCCAGCACCGAACAGGGGGTCAATGAGCAGTTCTTC.

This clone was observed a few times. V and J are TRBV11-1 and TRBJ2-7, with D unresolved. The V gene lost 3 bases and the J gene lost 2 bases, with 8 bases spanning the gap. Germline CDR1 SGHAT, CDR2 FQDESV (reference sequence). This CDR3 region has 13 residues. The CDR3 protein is CASSLNTAYEQYF. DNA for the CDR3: TGTGCCAGCAGCTTGAACACCGCCTACGAGCAGTACTTC. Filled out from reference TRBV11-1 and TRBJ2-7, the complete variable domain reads EAEVAQSPRYKITEKSQAVAFWCDPISGHATLYWYRQILGQGPELLVQFQDESVVDDSQLPKDRFSAERLKGVDSTLKIQPAELGDSAMYLCASSLNTAYEQYFGPGTRLTVT.

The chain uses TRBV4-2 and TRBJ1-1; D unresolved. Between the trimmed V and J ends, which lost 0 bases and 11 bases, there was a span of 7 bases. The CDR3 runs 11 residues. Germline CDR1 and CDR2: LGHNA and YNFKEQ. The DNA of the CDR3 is TGTGCCAGCAGCCAAGAATACACGGCTTTCTTT. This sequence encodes CASSQEYTAFF.

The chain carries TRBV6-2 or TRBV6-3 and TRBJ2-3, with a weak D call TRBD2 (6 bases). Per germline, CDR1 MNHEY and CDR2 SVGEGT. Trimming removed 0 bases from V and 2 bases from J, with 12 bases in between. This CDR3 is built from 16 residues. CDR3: CASSYSRGTATDTQYF. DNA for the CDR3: TGTGCCAGCAGTTACTCGCGGGGAACAGCCACAGATACGCAGTATTTT.

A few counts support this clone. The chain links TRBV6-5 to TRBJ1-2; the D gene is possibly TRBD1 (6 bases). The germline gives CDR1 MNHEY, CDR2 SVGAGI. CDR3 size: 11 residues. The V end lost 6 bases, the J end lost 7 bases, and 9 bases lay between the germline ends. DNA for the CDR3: TGTGCCAGCAGGGGCAGGGGTGGCTACACCTTC. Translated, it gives CASRGRGGYTF.

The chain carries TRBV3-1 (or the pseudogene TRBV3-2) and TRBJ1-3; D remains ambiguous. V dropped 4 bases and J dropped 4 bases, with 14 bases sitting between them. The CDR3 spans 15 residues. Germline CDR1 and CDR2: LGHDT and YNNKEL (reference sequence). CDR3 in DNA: TGTGCCAGCAGCCGCGGCCCTAACGCAGGAAACACCATATATTTT. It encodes CASSRGPNAGNTIYF.

The CDR3 DNA follows: TGCGCCAGCAGCCAAGATTCTCTAGACAGGCCCAGGGTGTTCTTT. This translates into CASSQDSLDRPRVFF. The chain has TRBV4-3 and TRBJ1-1; TRBD1 might be the D (6 bases). Trimming stripped 0 bases from V and 14 bases from J, with 22 bases between. CDR3 length: 15 residues. Germline CDR1 and CDR2: LGHNA and YSLEER.

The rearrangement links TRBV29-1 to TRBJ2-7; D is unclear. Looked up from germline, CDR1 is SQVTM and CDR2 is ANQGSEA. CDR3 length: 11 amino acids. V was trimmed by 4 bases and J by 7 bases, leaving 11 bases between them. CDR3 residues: CSVADSWEQYF. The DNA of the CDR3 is TGCAGCGTTGCCGATAGCTGGGAGCAGTACTTC.

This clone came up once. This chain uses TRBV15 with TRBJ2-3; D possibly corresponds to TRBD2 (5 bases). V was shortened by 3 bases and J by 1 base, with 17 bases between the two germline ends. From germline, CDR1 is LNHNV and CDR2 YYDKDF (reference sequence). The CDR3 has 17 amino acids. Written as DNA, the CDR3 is TGTGCCACCAGCAGGCCCACCGTGCGGGCCGGCACAGATACGCAGTATTTT. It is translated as CATSRPTVRAGTDTQYF.

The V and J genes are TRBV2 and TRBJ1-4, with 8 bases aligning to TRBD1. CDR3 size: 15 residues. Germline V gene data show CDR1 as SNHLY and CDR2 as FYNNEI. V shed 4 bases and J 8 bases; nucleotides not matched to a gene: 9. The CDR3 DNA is TGTGCCAGCAGTGCCCAGGGGGCAGTCGGGGAAAAACTGTTTTTT. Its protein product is CASSAQGAVGEKLFF.

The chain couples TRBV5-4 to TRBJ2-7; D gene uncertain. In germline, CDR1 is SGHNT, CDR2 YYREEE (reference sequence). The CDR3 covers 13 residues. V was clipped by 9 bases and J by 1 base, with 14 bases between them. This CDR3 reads CATSSPGSYEQYF. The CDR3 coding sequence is TGTGCCACCAGTAGCCCCGGGTCCTACGAGCAGTACTTC.

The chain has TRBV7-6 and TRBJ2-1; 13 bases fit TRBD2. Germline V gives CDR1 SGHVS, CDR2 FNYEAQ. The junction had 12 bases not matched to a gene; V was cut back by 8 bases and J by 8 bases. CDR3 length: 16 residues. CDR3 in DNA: TGTGCCAGCGGGGGACTAGCGGGAATGAGCGCCTATGAGCAGTTCTTC. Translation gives CASGGLAGMSAYEQFF. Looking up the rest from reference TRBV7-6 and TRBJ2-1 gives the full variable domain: GAGVSQSPRYKVTKRGQDVALRCDPISGHVSLYWYRQALGQGPEFLTYFNYEAQQDKSGLPNDRFSAERPEGSISTLTIQRTEQRDSAMYRCASGGLAGMSAYEQFFGPGTRLTVL.

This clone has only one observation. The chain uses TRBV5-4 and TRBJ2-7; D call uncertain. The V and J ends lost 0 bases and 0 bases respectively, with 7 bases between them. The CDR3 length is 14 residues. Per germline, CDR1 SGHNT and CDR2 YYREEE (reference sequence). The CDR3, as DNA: TGTGCCAGCAGCTTGGAACCAGGCTCCTACGAGCAGTACTTC. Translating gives CASSLEPGSYEQYF.

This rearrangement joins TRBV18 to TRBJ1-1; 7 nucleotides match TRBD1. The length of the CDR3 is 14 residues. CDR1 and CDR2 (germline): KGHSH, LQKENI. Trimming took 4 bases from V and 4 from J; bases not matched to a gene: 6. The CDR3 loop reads CASSRDRAPTEAFF. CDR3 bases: TGTGCCAGCTCACGAGACAGGGCGCCCACTGAAGCTTTCTTT.